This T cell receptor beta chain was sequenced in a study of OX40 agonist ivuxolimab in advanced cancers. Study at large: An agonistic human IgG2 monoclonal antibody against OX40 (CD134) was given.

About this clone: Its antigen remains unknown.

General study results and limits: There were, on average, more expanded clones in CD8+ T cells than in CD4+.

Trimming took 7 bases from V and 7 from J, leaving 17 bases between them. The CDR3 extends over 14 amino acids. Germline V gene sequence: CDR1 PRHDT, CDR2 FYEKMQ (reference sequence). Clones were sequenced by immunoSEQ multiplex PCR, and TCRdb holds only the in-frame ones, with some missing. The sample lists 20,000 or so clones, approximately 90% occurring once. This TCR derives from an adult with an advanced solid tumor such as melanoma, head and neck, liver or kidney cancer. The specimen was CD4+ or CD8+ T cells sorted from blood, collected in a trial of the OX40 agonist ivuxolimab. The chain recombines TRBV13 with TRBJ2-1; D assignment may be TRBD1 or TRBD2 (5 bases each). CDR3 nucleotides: TGTGCCAGCATCCCGGGACGGTTTGTTAATGAGCAGTTCTTC. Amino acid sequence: CASIPGRFVNEQFF. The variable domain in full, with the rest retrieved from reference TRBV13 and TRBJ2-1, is AAGVIQSPRHLIKEKRETATLKCYPIPRHDTVYWYQQGPGQDPQFLISFYEKMQSDKGSIPDRFSAQQFSDYHSELNMSSLELGDSALYFCASIPGRFVNEQFFGPGTRLTVL.